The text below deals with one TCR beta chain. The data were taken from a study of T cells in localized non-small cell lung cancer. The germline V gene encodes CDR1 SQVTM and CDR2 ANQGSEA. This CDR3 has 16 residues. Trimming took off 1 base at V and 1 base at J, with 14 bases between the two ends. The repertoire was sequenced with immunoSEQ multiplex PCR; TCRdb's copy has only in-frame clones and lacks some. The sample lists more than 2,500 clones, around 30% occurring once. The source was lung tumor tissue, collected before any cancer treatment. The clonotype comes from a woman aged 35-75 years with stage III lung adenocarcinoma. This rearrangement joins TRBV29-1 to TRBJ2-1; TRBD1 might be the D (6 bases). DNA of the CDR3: TGCAGCGTTGAAGGGGGACAAGACAGGTCCTACAATGAGCAGTTCTTC. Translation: CSVEGGQDRSYNEQFF.